The 30 T cell receptor beta chains below all came from one sample that was sequenced in a study of blood T cell repertoires in COVID-19. Using immunoSEQ multiplex PCR, the repertoire was profiled, and TCRdb retains in-frame clones only, with some absent. The data hold a few hundred thousand clones, with around nine tenths observed a single time. The sequenced sample consisted of PBMCs or T cells enriched from blood (not recorded which). These receptors originate from a woman aged 30 to 39 who had recovered from COVID-19.

CDR3 bases: TGCAGCGTTAGGGAGCGTAACTATGGCTACACCTTC. Translated, it gives CSVRERNYGYTF. The V gene is TRBV29-1, the J gene TRBJ1-2; D call uncertain. CDR3 length: 12 residues. Germline values: CDR1 SQVTM, CDR2 ANQGSEA. V was cut by 5 bases and J by 1 base, with 8 bases left in between.

CDR3 sequence (DNA): TGTGCCAGTAGTATACCGGGTCAGCCCCAGCATTTT. It encodes CASSIPGQPQHF. The V gene is TRBV19, the J gene TRBJ1-5; no clear D. CDR3 size: 12 residues. Germline CDR1 LNHDA, CDR2 SQIVND (reference sequence). The ends were cut back, 2 bases at V and 6 bases at J, with 5 bases in the middle.

The chain combines TRBV4-1 with TRBJ2-1, with a possible D match to TRBD2 (5 bases). This CDR3 contains 16 residues. V shed 0 bases and J shed 0 bases, with 9 bases lying between them. Germline V gene sequence: CDR1 MGHRA, CDR2 YSYEKL. Here the CDR3 reads CASSQDPAGSYNEQFF. CDR3 nucleotides: TGCGCCAGCAGCCAAGATCCGGCGGGCTCCTACAATGAGCAGTTCTTC.

This clone was found a few times. The rearrangement joins TRBV5-1 to TRBJ2-7; 8 bases line up with TRBD1. Germline-derived CDR1 and CDR2 are SGHRS and YFSETQ. V shed 4 bases, J shed 2 bases, and the junction held 8 bases outside the gene matches. The CDR3 is 15 residues long. CDR3 coding DNA: TGCGCCAGCAGCCCGGGACAGGCAGAACCCTACGAGCAGTACTTC. It encodes CASSPGQAEPYEQYF. Supplemented by reference TRBV5-1 and TRBJ2-7, the full variable domain reads KAGVTQTPRYLIKTRGQQVTLSCSPISGHRSVSWYQQTPGQGLQFLFEYFSETQRNKGNFPGRFSGRQFSNSRSEMNVSTLELGDSALYLCASSPGQAEPYEQYFGPGTRLTVT.

DNA of the CDR3: TGCGCCAGCAGCGCGACGGGACAACTCTCTCGTGGCTACACCTTC. As protein: CASSATGQLSRGYTF. The chain recombines TRBV5-1 with TRBJ1-2, with D perhaps matching TRBD1 (6 bases). V lost 4 bases and J 7 bases, leaving 20 bases between the germline ends. Germline V gene data show CDR1 as SGHRS and CDR2 as YFSETQ. The CDR3 extends over 15 amino acids.

CDR3 residues: CAISASLDQPQHF. The CDR3 DNA follows: TGTGCCATCAGTGCTTCACTAGATCAGCCCCAGCATTTT. The V and J genes are TRBV10-3 and TRBJ1-5; D gene uncertain. This CDR3 has 13 residues. V was shortened by 4 bases and J by 5 bases, with 9 bases between the two germline ends. CDR1 is ENHRY and CDR2 is SYGVKD in the germline V gene.

V and J are TRBV27 and TRBJ2-7, with 7 nucleotides matching TRBD1. The CDR3 totals 13 residues. Germline CDR1 is MNHEY and CDR2 is SMNVEV (reference sequence). V shed 6 bases, J shed 9 bases, and the junction held 11 bases outside the gene matches. In DNA, the CDR3 is TGTGCCAGCAGCCTTTCGGGACAGTCAAGGCAGTACTTC. This sequence encodes CASSLSGQSRQYF.

The chain couples TRBV25-1 to TRBJ1-2; D is uncertain. In germline, CDR1 is MGHDK, CDR2 SYGVNS. Trimming took off 5 bases at V and 7 bases at J, with 17 bases between the two ends. There are 14 residues in the CDR3. CDR3 coding DNA: TGTGCCAGCAGTCACCCGGGAGGGTCGGCTGGCTACACCTTC. Its protein is CASSHPGGSAGYTF.

V is TRBV7-8 and J is TRBJ1-1; 7 bases fit TRBD1. The CDR3 sequence is 12 residues long. Germline V CDR1 and CDR2: SGHVS, FQNEAQ. V trimming: 5 bases; J trimming: 11 bases; junction bases outside the gene matches: 8. In DNA, the CDR3 is TGTGCCAGCAGCAGACGACAGGGACTCGCTTTCTTT. It translates to CASSRRQGLAFF.

The V and J genes are TRBV2 and TRBJ2-2; D is uncertain. V gave up 2 bases and J gave up 0 bases, with 7 bases separating them. The CDR3 totals 15 residues. CDR1 SNHLY and CDR2 FYNNEI come from the germline V gene. CDR3 DNA: TGTGCCAGCAGTGAATTGGCCACGAACACCGGGGAGCTGTTTTTT. Protein sequence: CASSELATNTGELFF.

The chain is built from TRBV7-9 and TRBJ1-1; D remains unclear. The germline V gene encodes CDR1 SEHNR and CDR2 FQNEAQ (reference sequence). Trimming stripped 1 base from V and 4 bases from J, with 13 bases between. The CDR3 runs 15 residues. The chain's CDR3 is CASSLGTARRTEAFF. CDR3 nucleotide sequence: TGTGCCAGCAGCTTAGGAACGGCGCGGCGCACTGAAGCTTTCTTT.

The chain joins TRBV3-1 (or the pseudogene TRBV3-2) to TRBJ1-1; 9 bases match TRBD1. Unmatched junction bases numbered 3, after V lost 6 bases and J lost 1 base. This CDR3 spans 14 amino acids. Germline lookup yields CDR1 LGHDT and CDR2 YNNKEL (reference sequence). The CDR3 DNA sequence: TGTGCCAGCAGGGGGACAGGGTCGAACACTGAAGCTTTCTTT. It encodes CASRGTGSNTEAFF.

The chain's CDR3 is CASSLGTGTRNTEAFF. CDR3 coding DNA: TGCGCCAGCAGCTTGGGGACAGGGACCCGGAACACTGAAGCTTTCTTT. The rearrangement uses TRBV5-1 and TRBJ1-1; 8 bases line up with TRBD1. The junction had 5 bases not matched to a gene; V was cut back by 0 bases and J by 1 base. The CDR3 consists of 16 residues. CDR1 and CDR2 from the germline V gene are SGHRS and YFSETQ. The full variable domain, in which reference TRBV5-1 and TRBJ1-1 provide the parts outside the CDR3, is KAGVTQTPRYLIKTRGQQVTLSCSPISGHRSVSWYQQTPGQGLQFLFEYFSETQRNKGNFPGRFSGRQFSNSRSEMNVSTLELGDSALYLCASSLGTGTRNTEAFFGQGTRLTVV.

Turning to this clone: Other DNA sequences of this sample code for an identical CDR3. This chain joins TRBV6-5 and TRBJ1-2, with TRBD1 matching 7 bases. CDR1 is MNHEY and CDR2 is SVGAGI in the germline V gene. CDR3 length: 12 amino acids. V shed 6 bases and J 5 bases; nucleotides not matched to a gene: 3. The CDR3 loop is CASRTGIYGYTF. The CDR3 nucleotides are TGTGCCAGCAGGACAGGGATTTATGGCTACACCTTC.

The gene calls are TRBV13 and TRBJ2-7; possible D gene TRBD2, 6 bases. V lost 5 bases to trimming and J lost 5 bases, with 13 bases between them. The CDR3 spans 13 residues. CDR1 and CDR2 (germline): PRHDT, FYEKMQ (reference sequence). CDR3 sequence reads: CASSPPRGNEQYF. The CDR3 nucleotides are TGTGCCAGCAGCCCGCCCCGGGGGAACGAGCAGTACTTC.

This clone was recorded only once. The V and J genes are TRBV5-1 and TRBJ2-7; D is undetermined. The germline V gene has CDR1 SGHRS and CDR2 YFSETQ. The length of the CDR3 is 12 residues. V shed 0 bases and J shed 3 bases, with 4 bases lying between them. The CDR3 DNA sequence: TGCGCCAGCAGCTTGGGACACTACGAGCAGTACTTC. Translating it yields CASSLGHYEQYF.

The chain joins TRBV19 to TRBJ2-1; TRBD1 might be the D (5 bases). The length of the CDR3 is 15 residues. V shed 5 bases and J shed 3 bases, with 14 bases lying between them. Germline V CDR1 and CDR2: LNHDA, SQIVND (reference sequence). CDR3 sequence (DNA): TGTGCCAGTAGTCCACAGGTCGGTCTCTACAATGAGCAGTTCTTC. Translated, it gives CASSPQVGLYNEQFF.

V gene TRBV10-2 combines with J gene TRBJ2-3; 9 bases map to TRBD2. CDR1 is WSHSY, CDR2 SAAADI, per germline. The CDR3 is made up of 15 amino acids. With V trimmed by 2 bases and J by 2 bases, 2 bases remained unmatched. CDR3 amino acids: CASSEGLASTDTQYF. CDR3 nucleotide sequence: TGCGCCAGCAGTGAGGGACTAGCGTCCACAGATACGCAGTATTTT.

This clone came up a few times. The rearrangement links TRBV29-1 to TRBJ1-1, with 7 bases that match TRBD1. The germline V gene encodes CDR1 SQVTM and CDR2 ANQGSEA. The CDR3 is 10 amino acids. The CDR3 is CGGQDTEAFF. CDR3 nucleotides: TGCGGTGGACAGGACACTGAAGCTTTCTTT.

This clone has a handful of counts. V usage is TRBV6-1 and J usage is TRBJ1-6; D is unclear. V gave up 3 bases and J gave up 1 base, with 7 bases separating them. This CDR3 has 15 amino acids. The germline CDR1 and CDR2 sequences are MNHNS and SASEGT. CDR3 loop: CASSDGRSYNSPLHF. CDR3 bases: TGTGCCAGCAGTGACGGTAGATCCTATAATTCACCCCTCCACTTT.

The rearrangement joins TRBV7-9 to TRBJ1-5; tentative D call: TRBD1 (6 bases). Per germline, CDR1 SEHNR and CDR2 FQNEAQ (reference sequence). The CDR3 extends over 13 amino acids. V shed 5 bases and J shed 4 bases, with 9 bases lying between them. DNA of the CDR3: TGTGCCAGCAGCCCAGGGGTAAATCAGCCCCAGCATTTT. Amino acid sequence: CASSPGVNQPQHF.

The rearrangement joins TRBV11-3 to TRBJ2-7; tentative D call: TRBD2 (6 bases). CDR3 size: 15 residues. Trimming removed 0 bases from V and 7 bases from J, with 16 bases in between. Germline CDR1 and CDR2: SGHNT and YENEEA. CDR3 region: CASSLDSAGPWEQYF. The CDR3 DNA sequence: TGTGCCAGCAGCTTAGATTCGGCGGGACCCTGGGAGCAGTACTTC.

The chain has TRBV11-2 and TRBJ1-5; 10 bases agree with TRBD1. CDR1 is SGHAT and CDR2 is FQNNGV in the germline V gene. CDR3 size: 14 residues. The junction had 3 bases not matched to a gene; V was cut back by 6 bases and J by 4 bases. CDR3 DNA: TGTGCCAGCAGTTCGGGACAGGGGAATCAGCCCCAGCATTTT. Its protein is CASSSGQGNQPQHF.

The chain combines TRBV6-5 with TRBJ1-3; D perhaps matches TRBD1 (6 bases). Looked up from germline, CDR1 is MNHEY and CDR2 is SVGAGI. The CDR3 loop spans 15 amino acids. The V end was cut by 6 bases, the J end by 0 bases, with 12 bases between. This chain's CDR3 is CASRYTGTSGNTIYF. The CDR3, as DNA: TGTGCCAGCAGATACACAGGGACCTCTGGAAACACCATATATTTT.

This clone has a single count. The chain links TRBV7-5 to TRBJ1-1; no DNA check was done on the table's D call, TRBD1. TRBV7-5 is a pseudogene locus. This CDR3 contains 13 residues. The CDR3 DNA reads TGTGCCAGAAGCAATCATAGGGGCACTGAAGCTTTCTTT. Translating it yields CARSNHRGTEAFF.

This chain connects TRBV9 to TRBJ1-1, with 11 bases fitting TRBD1. The V segment lost 1 base and the J segment 6 bases; nucleotides outside the gene matches: 11. CDR3 length equals 17 residues. The V gene's germline CDR1 is SGDLS and CDR2 YYNGEE. The CDR3 sequence: CASSVTGTGGTGAEAFF. The CDR3 nucleotides read TGTGCCAGCAGCGTAACCGGGACAGGGGGGACGGGGGCTGAAGCTTTCTTT.

The DNA of the CDR3 is TGTGCCAGCAGTTTATTAGGGGGGGCGGCTGTTAGCAATCAGCCCCAGCATTTT. It encodes CASSLLGGAAVSNQPQHF. This chain uses TRBV27 with TRBJ1-5; D possibly corresponds to TRBD1 (6 bases). This CDR3 region has 18 residues. The V and J ends lost 1 base and 0 bases respectively, with 16 bases between them. CDR1 and CDR2 (germline): MNHEY, SMNVEV (reference sequence).

This chain connects TRBV25-1 to TRBJ2-7; 7 bases fit TRBD1. The CDR3 contains 14 residues. The trim removed 4 bases at V and 6 bases at J, leaving 9 bases unmatched. The V gene's germline CDR1 is MGHDK and CDR2 SYGVNS. CDR3 in amino acids: CASSAEGTVSEQYF. Here the CDR3 DNA reads TGTGCCAGCAGTGCCGAGGGGACAGTATCCGAGCAGTACTTC.

CDR3 region: CASSLEGAKKNGYTF. The CDR3 bases are TGTGCCAGCAGCTTAGAGGGGGCGAAAAAGAATGGCTACACCTTC. The rearrangement uses TRBV7-9 and TRBJ1-2, with TRBD1 matching over 7 bases. Trimming took 1 base from V and 6 from J; bases not matched to a gene: 8. Germline lookup yields CDR1 SEHNR and CDR2 FQNEAQ (reference sequence). CDR3 length: 15 residues.

This sequence joins TRBV5-1 and TRBJ2-3; D not certain. Germline V gene lookup returns CDR1 SGHRS and CDR2 YFSETQ. The V end lost 1 base, the J end lost 0 bases, and 9 bases lay between the germline ends. The CDR3 extends over 15 amino acids. Here the CDR3 DNA reads TGCGCCAGCAGCTTGCGGAGTACTAGCACAGATACGCAGTATTTT. This gives the protein CASSLRSTSTDTQYF. The full variable domain, rest sourced from reference TRBV5-1 and TRBJ2-3, is KAGVTQTPRYLIKTRGQQVTLSCSPISGHRSVSWYQQTPGQGLQFLFEYFSETQRNKGNFPGRFSGRQFSNSRSEMNVSTLELGDSALYLCASSLRSTSTDTQYFGPGTRLTVL.